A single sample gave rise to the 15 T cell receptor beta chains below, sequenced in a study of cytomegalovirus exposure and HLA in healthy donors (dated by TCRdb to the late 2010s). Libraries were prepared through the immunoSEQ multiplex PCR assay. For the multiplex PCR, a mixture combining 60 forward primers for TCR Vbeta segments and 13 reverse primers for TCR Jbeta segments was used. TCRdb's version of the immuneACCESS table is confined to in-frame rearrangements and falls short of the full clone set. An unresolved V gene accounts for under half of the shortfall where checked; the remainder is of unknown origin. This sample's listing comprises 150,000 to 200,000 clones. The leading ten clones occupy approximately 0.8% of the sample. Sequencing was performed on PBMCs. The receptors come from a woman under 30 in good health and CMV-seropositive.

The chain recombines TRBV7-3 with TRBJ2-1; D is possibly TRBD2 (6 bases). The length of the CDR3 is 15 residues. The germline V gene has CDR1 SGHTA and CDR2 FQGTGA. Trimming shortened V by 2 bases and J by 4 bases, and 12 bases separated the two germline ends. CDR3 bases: TGTGCCAGCAGCTTATATAGCGGAGAATACAATGAGCAGTTCTTC. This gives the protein CASSLYSGEYNEQFF.

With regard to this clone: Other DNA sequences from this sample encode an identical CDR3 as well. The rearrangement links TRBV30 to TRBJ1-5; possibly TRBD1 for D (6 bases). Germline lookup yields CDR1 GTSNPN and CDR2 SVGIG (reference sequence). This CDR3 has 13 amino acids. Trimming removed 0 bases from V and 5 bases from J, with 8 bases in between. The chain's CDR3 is CAWSVQGDQPQHF. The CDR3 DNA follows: TGTGCCTGGAGTGTACAGGGCGATCAGCCCCAGCATTTT.

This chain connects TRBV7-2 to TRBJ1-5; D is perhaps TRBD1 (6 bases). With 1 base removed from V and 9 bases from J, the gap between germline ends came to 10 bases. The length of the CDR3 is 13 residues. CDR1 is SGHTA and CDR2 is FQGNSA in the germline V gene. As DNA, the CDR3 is TGTGCCAGCAGCTTAGTTGGGGGCCCGCCCCAGCATTTT. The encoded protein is CASSLVGGPPQHF.

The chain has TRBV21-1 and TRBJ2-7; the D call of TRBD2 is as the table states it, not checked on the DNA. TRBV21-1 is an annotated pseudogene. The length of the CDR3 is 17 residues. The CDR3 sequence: CASSRAENGLAAVEQYF. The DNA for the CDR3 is TGTGCCAGCAGCCGAGCCGAAAACGGGCTAGCGGCAGTAGAGCAGTACTTC.

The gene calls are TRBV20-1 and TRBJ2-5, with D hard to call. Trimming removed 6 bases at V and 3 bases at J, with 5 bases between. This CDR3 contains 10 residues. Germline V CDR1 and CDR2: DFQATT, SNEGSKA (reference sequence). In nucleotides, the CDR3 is TGCAGTGCCTTAAAAGAGACCCAGTACTTC. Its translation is CSALKETQYF.

The CDR3 DNA reads as TGTGCCAGCAGTTCCAGACCGGACAGGGATAATGAGCAGTTCTTC. As protein: CASSSRPDRDNEQFF. J is TRBJ2-1 and V is TRBV6-1; 8 bases map to TRBD1. The CDR3 is 15 amino acids. Germline V CDR1 and CDR2: MNHNS, SASEGT. V lost 5 bases to trimming and J lost 7 bases; unmatched junction nucleotides: 10.

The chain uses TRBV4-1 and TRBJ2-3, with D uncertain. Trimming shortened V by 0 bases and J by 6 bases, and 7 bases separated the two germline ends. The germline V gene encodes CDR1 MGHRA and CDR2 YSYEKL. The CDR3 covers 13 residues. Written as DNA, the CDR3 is TGCGCCAGCAGCCAAGACTCAGGTGATACGCAGTATTTT. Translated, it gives CASSQDSGDTQYF.

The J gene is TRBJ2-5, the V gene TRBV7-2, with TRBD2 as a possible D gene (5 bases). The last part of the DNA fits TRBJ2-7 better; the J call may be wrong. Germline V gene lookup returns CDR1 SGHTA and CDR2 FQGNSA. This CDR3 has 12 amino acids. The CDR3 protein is CASSLTTYEQYF. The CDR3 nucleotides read TGTGCCAGCAGCCTGACTACCTACGAGCAGTACTTC.

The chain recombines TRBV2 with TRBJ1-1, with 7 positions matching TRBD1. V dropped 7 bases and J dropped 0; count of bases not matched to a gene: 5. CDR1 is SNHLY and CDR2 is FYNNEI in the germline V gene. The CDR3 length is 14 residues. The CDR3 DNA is TGTGCCAGCAATCTCAGGGGGATGAACACTGAAGCTTTCTTT. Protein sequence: CASNLRGMNTEAFF.

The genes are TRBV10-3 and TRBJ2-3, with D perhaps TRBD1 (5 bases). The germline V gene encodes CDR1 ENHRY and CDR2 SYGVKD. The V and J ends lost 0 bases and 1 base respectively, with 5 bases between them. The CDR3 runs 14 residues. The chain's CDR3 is CAISESTGTDTQYF. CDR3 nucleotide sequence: TGTGCCATCAGTGAGTCGACAGGCACAGATACGCAGTATTTT.

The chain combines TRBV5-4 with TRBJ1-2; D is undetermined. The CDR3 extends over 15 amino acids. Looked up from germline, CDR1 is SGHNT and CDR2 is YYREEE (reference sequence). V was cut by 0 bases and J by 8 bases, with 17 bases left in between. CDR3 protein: CASSLERITPDGYTF. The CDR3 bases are TGTGCCAGCAGCTTGGAGAGGATAACACCTGACGGCTACACCTTC. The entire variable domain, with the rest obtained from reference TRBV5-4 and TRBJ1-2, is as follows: ETGVTQSPTHLIKTRGQQVTLRCSSQSGHNTVSWYQQALGQGPQFIFQYYREEENGRGNFPPRFSGLQFPNYSSELNVNALELDDSALYLCASSLERITPDGYTFGSGTRLTVV.

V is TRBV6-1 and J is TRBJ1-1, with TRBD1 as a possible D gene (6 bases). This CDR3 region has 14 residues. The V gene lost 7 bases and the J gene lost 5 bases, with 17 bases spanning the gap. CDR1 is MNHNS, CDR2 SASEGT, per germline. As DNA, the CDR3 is TGTGCCAGCACTGAGGGGGGGGTTTGGACTGAAGCTTTCTTT. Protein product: CASTEGGVWTEAFF.

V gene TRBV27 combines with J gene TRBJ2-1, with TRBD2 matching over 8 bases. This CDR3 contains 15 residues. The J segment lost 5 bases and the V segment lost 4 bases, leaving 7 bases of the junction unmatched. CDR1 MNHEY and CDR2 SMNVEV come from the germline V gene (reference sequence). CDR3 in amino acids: CASSYRGGSHNEQFF. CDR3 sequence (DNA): TGTGCCAGCAGTTACCGGGGGGGCTCTCACAATGAGCAGTTCTTC.

The CDR3 loop is CASSGRGVELFF. The CDR3 DNA reads TGCGCCAGCAGCGGAAGGGGCGTGGAGCTGTTTTTT. The J gene is TRBJ2-2, the V gene TRBV5-1, with a weak D call TRBD1 (5 bases). The CDR3 has 12 amino acids. Trimming shortened V by 4 bases and J by 10 bases, and 11 bases separated the two germline ends. CDR1 and CDR2 from the germline V gene are SGHRS and YFSETQ.

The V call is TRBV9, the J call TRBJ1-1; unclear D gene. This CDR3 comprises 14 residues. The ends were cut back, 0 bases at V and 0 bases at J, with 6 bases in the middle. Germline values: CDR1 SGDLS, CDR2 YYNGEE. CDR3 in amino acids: CASSVDAVNTEAFF. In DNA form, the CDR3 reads TGTGCCAGCAGCGTAGATGCAGTGAACACTGAAGCTTTCTTT.